This T cell receptor beta chain comes out of a study of blood T cell repertoires in COVID-19. There are 11 residues in the CDR3. With 8 bases removed from V and 8 bases from J, the gap between germline ends came to 12 bases. Germline lookup yields CDR1 ENHRY and CDR2 SYGVKD. Clones were sequenced by immunoSEQ multiplex PCR, and TCRdb holds only the in-frame ones, with some missing. The sample lists 300,000 to 400,000 clones; approximately 90% were seen once. The receptor was derived from a woman aged 25 to 45 with acute COVID-19. The sequenced sample consisted of PBMCs or T cells enriched from blood (not recorded which). The gene calls are TRBV10-3 and TRBJ1-2; D unclear. CDR3 DNA sequence: TGTGCCATCGGCGAGGGAAGAGGCTACACCTTC. Its protein product is CAIGEGRGYTF.